This T cell receptor (beta chain) was found in a study of T cells expressing NK-cell markers. TCRdb reanalyzed the 5' RACE reads and collapses them to one entry per CDR3 protein, without DNA. This repertoire includes about 550,000 distinct CDR3 sequences. This TCR was sampled from a man aged 18-30 years in good health. Sequencing was performed on blood T cells: a sorted CD56 or NKG2C T cell subset, CD4+ or CD8+ T cells, or bulk PBMC T cells (not recorded which).

CDR3 amino acids: CASSLGDLGYNEQFF. The chain is built from TRBV7-9 and TRBJ2-1. This CDR3 comprises 15 residues. Germline loops: CDR1 SEHNR, CDR2 FQNEAQ (reference sequence).